These 27 T cell receptor beta chains originate from one sample sequenced in a study of vaccination effects on CD4 cells after COVID-19. Their antigens remain unidentified. Subsequent to a culture period of about nine days, CD4+ T cells were isolated. TCRdb's copy holds only in-frame clones and misses some; the assay was immunoSEQ multiplex PCR. Of about 74,000 clones in the sample, roughly 80% are singletons; the top ten hold roughly 1.9%. Specimen: CD4+ T cells from PBMCs cultured without peptide, collected before COVID-19 vaccination. The receptors were sampled from a human donor who received a COVID-19 vaccine.

The chain joins TRBV28 to TRBJ1-4; 8 bases fit TRBD1. This CDR3 contains 13 residues. Trimming took 4 bases from V and 14 from J; bases not matched to a gene: 9. Germline CDR1 reads MDHEN; CDR2 reads SYDVKM. The CDR3 reads CASSSRQGFMLFF. The DNA for the CDR3 is TGTGCCAGCAGTTCCCGACAGGGGTTTATGCTGTTTTTT.

At least ten counts were recorded for this clone. The rearrangement joins TRBV30 to TRBJ1-6, with 8 bases that match TRBD1. This CDR3 region has 16 residues. Looked up from germline, CDR1 is GTSNPN and CDR2 is SVGIG (reference sequence). V dropped 3 bases and J dropped 7; count of bases not matched to a gene: 11. In nucleotides, the CDR3 is TGTGCCTGGAGGGGCCTCCAGGGGGCTGGGAATTCACCCCTCCACTTT. Its translation: CAWRGLQGAGNSPLHF.

The chain couples TRBV18 to TRBJ1-3, with 7 bases matching TRBD1. Germline V gene lookup returns CDR1 KGHSH and CDR2 LQKENI. The CDR3 has 15 residues. J was trimmed by 1 base and V by 2 bases; bases with no gene match: 2. CDR3 sequence: CASSPKTGSGNTIYF. The DNA for the CDR3 is TGTGCCAGCTCACCAAAGACAGGGTCTGGAAACACCATATATTTT.

This clone was picked up a small number of times. At one end the junction does not follow the germline gene, possibly because of a read error. CDR3: CASSEGPDNQPQHF. The CDR3 DNA is TGTGCCAGCAGCGAAGGACCGGACAATCAGCCCCAGCATTTT. The chain carries TRBV2 and TRBJ1-5, with unresolved D. The CDR3 spans 14 residues. CDR1 is SNHLY, CDR2 FYNNEI, per germline.

The gene calls are TRBV5-1 and TRBJ1-1, with D unclear. Trimming removed 2 bases from V and 3 bases from J, with 11 bases in between. CDR1 is SGHRS, CDR2 YFSETQ, per germline. The CDR3 covers 14 residues. As DNA, the CDR3 is TGCGCCAGCAGCTTACAGTCGGGTGACACTGAAGCTTTCTTT. Amino acid sequence: CASSLQSGDTEAFF. Filled out from reference TRBV5-1 and TRBJ1-1, the complete variable domain reads KAGVTQTPRYLIKTRGQQVTLSCSPISGHRSVSWYQQTPGQGLQFLFEYFSETQRNKGNFPGRFSGRQFSNSRSEMNVSTLELGDSALYLCASSLQSGDTEAFFGQGTRLTVV.

The chain joins TRBV30 to TRBJ2-1; D is undetermined. The length of the CDR3 is 14 residues. V lost 0 bases to trimming and J lost 6 bases, with 12 bases between them. The germline CDR1 and CDR2 sequences are GTSNPN and SVGIG (reference sequence). CDR3 in amino acids: CAWSVRVAINEQFF. The CDR3 coding sequence is TGTGCCTGGAGTGTACGGGTAGCAATCAATGAGCAGTTCTTC.

The chain carries TRBV5-6 and TRBJ1-4; 9 bases align to TRBD1. V dropped 4 bases and J dropped 6; count of bases not matched to a gene: 4. The germline gives CDR1 SGHDT, CDR2 YYEEEE. This CDR3 spans 14 amino acids. CDR3 bases: TGTGCCAGCAGCATCCGGGACAGGGATGAAAAACTGTTTTTT. This codes for CASSIRDRDEKLFF.

The rearrangement links TRBV7-9 to TRBJ1-1, with TRBD1 as a possible D gene (5 bases). This CDR3 is built from 13 residues. V lost 3 bases and J 2 bases, leaving 7 bases between the germline ends. Per germline, CDR1 SEHNR and CDR2 FQNEAQ (reference sequence). CDR3 sequence: CASSLTVNTEAFF. The CDR3 DNA sequence: TGTGCCAGCAGCTTGACAGTAAACACTGAAGCTTTCTTT. Full variable domain (remainder filled in from reference TRBV7-9 and TRBJ1-1): DTGVSQNPRHKITKRGQNVTFRCDPISEHNRLYWYRQTLGQGPEFLTYFQNEAQLEKSRLLSDRFSAERPKGSFSTLEIQRTEQGDSAMYLCASSLTVNTEAFFGQGTRLTVV.

The chain employs TRBV5-1 and TRBJ1-1, with unresolved D. The V end lost 1 base, the J end lost 2 bases, and 9 bases lay between the germline ends. From germline, CDR1 is SGHRS and CDR2 YFSETQ. This CDR3 has 14 residues. CDR3 nucleotide sequence: TGCGCCAGCAGCTTGATCACTATAAACACTGAAGCTTTCTTT. Translation: CASSLITINTEAFF.

CDR3 in amino acids: CASSLGDSQETQYF. For the CDR3, the DNA is TGTGCCAGCAGCTTAGGGGACAGTCAGGAGACCCAGTACTTC. The chain carries TRBV11-2 and TRBJ2-5, with 7 bases identical to TRBD1. The CDR3 runs to 14 residues. The germline V gene has CDR1 SGHAT and CDR2 FQNNGV. J was trimmed by 5 bases and V by 1 base; bases with no gene match: 4. The complete variable domain, with remaining parts taken from reference TRBV11-2 and TRBJ2-5, reads EAGVAQSPRYKIIEKRQSVAFWCNPISGHATLYWYQQILGQGPKLLIQFQNNGVVDDSQLPKDRFSAERLKGVDSTLKIQPAKLEDSAVYLCASSLGDSQETQYFGPGTRLLVL.

The chain combines TRBV15 with TRBJ1-5; 9 bases are shared with TRBD1. After removal of 1 base from V and 3 bases from J, the junction contained 10 bases not matched to a gene. The germline V gene encodes CDR1 LNHNV and CDR2 YYDKDF (reference sequence). CDR3 size: 18 residues. CDR3 sequence: CATSRVGDRGTYNQPQHF. The DNA of the CDR3 is TGTGCCACCAGCAGAGTCGGAGACAGGGGGACCTACAATCAGCCCCAGCATTTT.

This clone was counted only a few times. V gene TRBV7-6 combines with J gene TRBJ2-1; the match to TRBD2 covers 15 bases. The CDR3 is made up of 16 amino acids. CDR1 is SGHVS, CDR2 FNYEAQ, per germline. The J segment lost 9 bases and the V segment lost 5 bases, leaving 8 bases of the junction unmatched. CDR3 bases: TGTGCCAGCAGCCGTACCGGGACTAGCGGGGGGATTGAGCAGTTCTTC. It yields the protein CASSRTGTSGGIEQFF.

J is TRBJ2-1 and V is TRBV7-3; 7 bases are a match to TRBD2. With V trimmed by 1 base and J by 0 bases, 12 bases remained unmatched. This CDR3 contains 19 residues. In germline, CDR1 is SGHTA, CDR2 FQGTGA. CDR3: CASSLRYGGGEDSYNEQFF. CDR3 DNA sequence: TGTGCCAGCAGCTTAAGATACGGCGGGGGAGAGGACTCCTACAATGAGCAGTTCTTC.

The chain uses TRBV7-2 and TRBJ1-1; TRBD1 matches 10 bases. The CDR3 spans 14 residues. With V trimmed by 7 bases and J by 4 bases, 6 bases remained unmatched. The germline V gene encodes CDR1 SGHTA and CDR2 FQGNSA. CDR3 in DNA: TGTGCCAGCATCCGACAGGGGGCTATCACTGAAGCTTTCTTT. The encoded protein is CASIRQGAITEAFF.

This chain joins TRBV21-1 and TRBJ1-2; the D call of TRBD1 is as the table states it, not checked on the DNA. TRBV21-1 is a documented pseudogene. CDR3 size: 14 residues. The CDR3 DNA reads TGTGCCAGCAGCAAGCCCACAGGGCTCTATGGCTACACCTTC. Translation: CASSKPTGLYGYTF.

This chain joins TRBV7-6 and TRBJ1-5; the D gene is possibly TRBD1 (5 bases). The germline V gene encodes CDR1 SGHVS and CDR2 FNYEAQ. The V and J ends lost 1 base and 10 bases respectively, with 14 bases between them. The CDR3 has 14 residues. This chain's CDR3 is CASSLGLRGNPQHF. The CDR3 nucleotides read TGTGCCAGCAGCTTAGGGCTGAGGGGTAATCCCCAGCATTTT.

The chain recombines TRBV29-1 with TRBJ2-5; D uncertain. Germline CDR1 and CDR2: SQVTM and ANQGSEA. Trimming removed 3 bases from V and 3 bases from J, with 11 bases in between. This CDR3 is 13 amino acids long. The CDR3 loop is CSVDDGYKETQYF. The CDR3 DNA follows: TGCAGCGTTGACGACGGTTACAAAGAGACCCAGTACTTC. The whole variable domain, remainder taken from reference TRBV29-1 and TRBJ2-5, is SAVISQKPSRDICQRGTSLTIQCQVDSQVTMMFWYRQQPGQSLTLIATANQGSEATYESGFVIDKFPISRPNLTFSTLTVSNMSPEDSSIYLCSVDDGYKETQYFGPGTRLLVL.

V gene TRBV7-8 combines with J gene TRBJ2-2; a weak D match, TRBD2 (5 bases). The germline CDR1 and CDR2 sequences are SGHVS and FQNEAQ. The CDR3 length is 16 residues. Trimming removed 1 base from V and 4 bases from J, with 13 bases in between. CDR3 bases: TGTGCCAGCAGCTTAGGGGTAGGGAGAGGCACCGGGGAGCTGTTTTTT. Translated: CASSLGVGRGTGELFF.

This chain joins TRBV5-1 and TRBJ2-2, with D unresolved. Per the germline V gene, CDR1 is SGHRS and CDR2 is YFSETQ. The CDR3 is 16 residues long. V was shortened by 4 bases and J by 4 bases, with 17 bases between the two germline ends. The CDR3 DNA is TGCGCCAGCAGCCCGGGCTCGTTTGTGAGCACCGGGGAGCTGTTTTTT. This translates into CASSPGSFVSTGELFF.

The CDR3 protein is CATSDSPATQYF. The CDR3 nucleotides read TGTGCCACCAGTGACTCCCCGGCGACCCAGTACTTC. This rearrangement joins TRBV24-1 to TRBJ2-5; D is uncertain. With 4 bases removed from V and 7 bases from J, the gap between germline ends came to 9 bases. CDR3 size: 12 residues. Germline V gene sequence: CDR1 KGHDR, CDR2 SFDVKD.

The genes are TRBV10-3 and TRBJ2-5; TRBD2 matches at 13 bases. Germline V gives CDR1 ENHRY, CDR2 SYGVKD. The CDR3 is 15 residues long. The junction had 3 bases not matched to a gene; V was cut back by 2 bases and J by 6 bases. In nucleotides, the CDR3 is TGTGCCATCAGTGAGACTAGCGGGGGGGTAAAGACCCAGTACTTC. It specifies CAISETSGGVKTQYF.

The chain combines TRBV2 with TRBJ1-2; perhaps TRBD1 as D (6 bases). The CDR3 has 15 residues. V was clipped by 3 bases and J by 2 bases, with 13 bases between them. The germline V gene has CDR1 SNHLY and CDR2 FYNNEI. In nucleotides, the CDR3 is TGTGCCAGCAGTGACACTGGACAGAGAAACTATGGCTACACCTTC. This encodes CASSDTGQRNYGYTF.

The V call is TRBV12-5, the J call TRBJ2-2; D is perhaps TRBD2 (5 bases). Germline V CDR1 and CDR2: LGHNT, FRNRAP. The CDR3 sequence is 15 residues long. The V end was cut by 1 base, the J end by 7 bases, with 13 bases between. The CDR3 DNA sequence: TGTGCTAGTGGTTTGGCCCCAAGGGCGGGCGGGGAGCTGTTTTTT. The encoded protein is CASGLAPRAGGELFF.

The chain joins TRBV6-1 to TRBJ1-5, with D possibly matching TRBD1 (5 bases). V lost 1 base and J 0 bases, leaving 13 bases between the germline ends. CDR1 and CDR2 (germline): MNHNS, SASEGT. The CDR3 covers 17 residues. CDR3 bases: TGTGCCAGCAGTGAAGTAACAGGAACGTATAGCAATCAGCCCCAGCATTTT. Protein product: CASSEVTGTYSNQPQHF.

This clone was counted between two and nine times. The J gene is TRBJ1-4, the V gene TRBV4-1, with 8 positions matching TRBD1. Germline trimming cut 5 bases from V and 7 bases from J; bases unmatched to any gene: 6. CDR3 length: 14 residues. CDR1 and CDR2 (germline): MGHRA, YSYEKL. CDR3 sequence (DNA): TGCGCCAGCAGCTTGGACAGGGTGGCTGAAAAACTGTTTTTT. Translating it yields CASSLDRVAEKLFF.

The V call is TRBV6-5, the J call TRBJ1-5, with D hard to call. V lost 6 bases and J 7 bases, leaving 19 bases between the germline ends. CDR1 is MNHEY, CDR2 SVGAGI, per germline. The length of the CDR3 is 15 residues. The CDR3 region has the DNA TGTGCCAGCAGAGGAGGGAGAGATCGTGTGCAGCCCCAGCATTTT. This encodes CASRGGRDRVQPQHF.

This clone showed up just a few times. The chain uses TRBV18 and TRBJ2-2; D remains unclear. CDR1 KGHSH and CDR2 LQKENI come from the germline V gene. This CDR3 contains 16 residues. Trimming removed 2 bases at V and 4 bases at J, with 14 bases between. CDR3 residues: CASSPWSDLRTGELFF. The CDR3 nucleotides are TGTGCCAGCTCACCATGGAGCGACCTGCGCACCGGGGAGCTGTTTTTT.